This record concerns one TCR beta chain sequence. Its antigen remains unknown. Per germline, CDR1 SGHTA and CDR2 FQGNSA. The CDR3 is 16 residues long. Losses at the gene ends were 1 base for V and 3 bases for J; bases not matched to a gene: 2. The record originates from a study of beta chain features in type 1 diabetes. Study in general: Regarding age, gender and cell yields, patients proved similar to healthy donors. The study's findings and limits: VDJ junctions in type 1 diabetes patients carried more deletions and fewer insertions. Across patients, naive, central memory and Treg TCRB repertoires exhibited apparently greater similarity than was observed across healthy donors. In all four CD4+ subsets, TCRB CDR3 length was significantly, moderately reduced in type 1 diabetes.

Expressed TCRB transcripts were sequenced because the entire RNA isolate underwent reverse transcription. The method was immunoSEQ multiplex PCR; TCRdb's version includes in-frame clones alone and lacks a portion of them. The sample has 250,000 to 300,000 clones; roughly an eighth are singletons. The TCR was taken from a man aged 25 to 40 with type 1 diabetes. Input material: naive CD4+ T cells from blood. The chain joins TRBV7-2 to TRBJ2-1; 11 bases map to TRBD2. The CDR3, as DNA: TGTGCCAGCAGCTTAGGACTAGCGGGATACTACAATGAGCAGTTCTTC. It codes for CASSLGLAGYYNEQFF.